This T cell receptor beta chain was captured by sequencing in a study of naive and memory T cell subsets. Overall study results and limits: In CD4 and CD8 cells, diversity dropped from naive through EMRA. In naive cells, over 95% of TCR sequences were seen only once.

CD8 T cells were positively selected from what remained after CD4 positive selection. EMRA cells were CD45RA+CD27-, and effector memory cells CD45RA-CD27-. This clonotype was found many times. Its antigen is not identified. Germline CDR1 MDHEN, CDR2 SYDVKM. The trim removed 5 bases at V and 6 bases at J, leaving 10 bases unmatched. The CDR3 has 16 residues. Two oligonucleotides, mixed equimolar, formed the beta constant-region primer covering TRBC1 and TRBC2. TCRdb itself ran the UMI-ligation and nested PCR reads through MiXCR, one entry per CDR3 protein. The sample has roughly 40,000 distinct CDR3 sequences, 13% seen once; the top ten hold around 23%.

This TCR was sampled from a human donor in good health. Sequencing was performed on effector memory CD4+ T cells from blood. Subset indicated: effector memory, CD45RA- CD27-. The chain has TRBV28 and TRBJ2-2; TRBD1 matches 9 bases. CDR3 protein: CASSPPGQGKAGELFF. The CDR3 DNA is TGTGCCAGCAGTCCTCCAGGACAGGGGAAGGCCGGGGAGCTGTTTTTT. Variable domain in full (rest from reference TRBV28 and TRBJ2-2): DVKVTQSSRYLVKRTGEKVFLECVQDMDHENMFWYRQDPGLGLRLIYFSYDVKMKEKGDIPEGYSVSREKKERFSLILESASTNQTSMYLCASSPPGQGKAGELFFGEGSRLTVL.